This T cell receptor (beta chain) was found in a study of cytomegalovirus exposure and HLA in healthy donors. Study-level points and caveats: Later analysis suggested most CMV-associated TCR beta chains were HLA-restricted. Most TCR beta V segments were productive about 90% or about 30% of the time in an earlier analysis. Serostatus for CMV was the only available immune exposure information.

With regard to this clone: Its antigen is undetermined.

It was with 60 Vbeta and 13 Jbeta primers that the PCR ran. Data came from immunoSEQ multiplex PCR; TCRdb stores just in-frame clones and leaves some out. The sample shows some 60,000 clones, over 75% of them seen only once. Germline CDR1 and CDR2: MDHEN and SYDVKM. This CDR3 region has 14 residues. V was trimmed by 3 bases and J by 1 base, leaving 9 bases between them. Sequenced material: PBMCs. This TCR was sampled from a male donor in good health and CMV-seronegative. The chain carries TRBV28 and TRBJ1-1, with no clear D. DNA of the CDR3: TGTGCCAGCAGTTTTTCGTCCCCGAACACTGAAGCTTTCTTT. Its protein product is CASSFSSPNTEAFF.